This entry concerns a single T cell receptor beta chain. The antigen is undetermined. Mismatch with germline at one junction end may stem from a read error. The CDR3 contains 16 residues. This specimen belongs to a study of response to subunit inactivated influenza vaccine. The study, taken as a whole, reports: Authors proposed each seasonal influenza vaccination draws in few new T cells.

Each CDR3 protein is one row after TCRdb ran MiXCR on the RT-PCR reads. The repertoire holds about 480,000 distinct CDR3 sequences, with roughly 13% as singletons. The gene calls are TRBV12-3 or TRBV12-4 and TRBJ2-3; 12 bases line up with TRBD2. This TCR came from a man over 45 who received an inactivated influenza vaccine. The specimen was PBMCs from blood, collected 45 days after vaccination. CDR3 DNA sequence: TGTGTCAGCAGTATCCGACTAGCGGGGGACACAGATACGCAGTATTTT. Protein sequence: CVSSIRLAGDTDTQYF.